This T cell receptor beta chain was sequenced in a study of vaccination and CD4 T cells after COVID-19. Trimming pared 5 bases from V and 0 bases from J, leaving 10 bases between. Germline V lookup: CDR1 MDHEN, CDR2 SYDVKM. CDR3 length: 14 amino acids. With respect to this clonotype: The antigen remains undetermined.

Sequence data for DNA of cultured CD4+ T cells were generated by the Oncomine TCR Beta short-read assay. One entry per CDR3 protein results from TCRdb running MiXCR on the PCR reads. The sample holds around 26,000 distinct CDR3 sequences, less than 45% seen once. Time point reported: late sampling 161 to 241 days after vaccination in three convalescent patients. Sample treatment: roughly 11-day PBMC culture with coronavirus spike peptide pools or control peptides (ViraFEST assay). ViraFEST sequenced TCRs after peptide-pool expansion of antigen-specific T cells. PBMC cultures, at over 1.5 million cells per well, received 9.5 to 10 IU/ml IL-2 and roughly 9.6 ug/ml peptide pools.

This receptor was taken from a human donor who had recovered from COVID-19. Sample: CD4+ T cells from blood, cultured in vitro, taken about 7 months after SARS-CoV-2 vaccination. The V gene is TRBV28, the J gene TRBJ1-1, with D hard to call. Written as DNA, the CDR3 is TGTGCCAGCAGTCCCTTCGAGATGAACACTGAAGCTTTCTTT. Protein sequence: CASSPFEMNTEAFF.